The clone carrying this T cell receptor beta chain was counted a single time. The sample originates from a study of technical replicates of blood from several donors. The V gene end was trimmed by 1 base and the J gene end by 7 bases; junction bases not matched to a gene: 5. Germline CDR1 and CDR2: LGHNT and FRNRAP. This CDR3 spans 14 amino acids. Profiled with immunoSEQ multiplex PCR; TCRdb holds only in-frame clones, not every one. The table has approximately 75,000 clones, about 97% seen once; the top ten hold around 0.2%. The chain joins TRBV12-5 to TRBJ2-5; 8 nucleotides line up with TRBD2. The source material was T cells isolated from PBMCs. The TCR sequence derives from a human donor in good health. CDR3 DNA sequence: TGTGCTAGTGGTTTGGGCAGCGGGAGTGCGACCCAGTACTTC. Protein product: CASGLGSGSATQYF.